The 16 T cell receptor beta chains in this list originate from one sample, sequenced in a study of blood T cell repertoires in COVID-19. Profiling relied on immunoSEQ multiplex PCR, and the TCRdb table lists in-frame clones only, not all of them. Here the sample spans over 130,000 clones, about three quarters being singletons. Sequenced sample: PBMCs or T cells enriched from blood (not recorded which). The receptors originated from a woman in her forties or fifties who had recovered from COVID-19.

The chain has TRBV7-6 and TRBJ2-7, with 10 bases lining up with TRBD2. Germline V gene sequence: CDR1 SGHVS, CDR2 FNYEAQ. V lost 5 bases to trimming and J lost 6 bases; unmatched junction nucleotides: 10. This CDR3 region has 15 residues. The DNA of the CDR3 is TGTGCCAGCAGCCCAATTCTAGCGGGGGTTGGCGAGCAGTACTTC. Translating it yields CASSPILAGVGEQYF.

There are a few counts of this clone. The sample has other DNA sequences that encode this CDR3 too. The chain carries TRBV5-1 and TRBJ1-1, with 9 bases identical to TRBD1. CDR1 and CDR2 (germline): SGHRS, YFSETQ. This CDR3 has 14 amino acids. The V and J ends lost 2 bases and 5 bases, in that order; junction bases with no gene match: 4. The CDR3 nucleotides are TGCGCCAGCAGCTTTGGGACAGGGAGGACTGAAGCTTTCTTT. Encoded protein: CASSFGTGRTEAFF.

CDR3 sequence reads: CASSQDSTPGLGQPQHF. CDR3 bases: TGCGCCAGCAGCCAAGATTCGACCCCGGGATTGGGTCAGCCCCAGCATTTT. The V and J genes are TRBV4-1 and TRBJ1-5; D is uncertain. The V and J ends lost 0 bases and 6 bases respectively, with 18 bases between them. The CDR3 is made up of 17 amino acids. The germline gives CDR1 MGHRA, CDR2 YSYEKL.

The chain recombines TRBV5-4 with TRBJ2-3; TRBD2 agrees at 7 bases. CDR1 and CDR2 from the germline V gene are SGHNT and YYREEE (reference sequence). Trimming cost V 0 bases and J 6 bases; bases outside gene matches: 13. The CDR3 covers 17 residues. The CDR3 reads CASSLGPSGGQSDTQYF. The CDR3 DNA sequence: TGTGCCAGCAGCTTGGGACCCTCGGGGGGTCAATCCGATACGCAGTATTTT.

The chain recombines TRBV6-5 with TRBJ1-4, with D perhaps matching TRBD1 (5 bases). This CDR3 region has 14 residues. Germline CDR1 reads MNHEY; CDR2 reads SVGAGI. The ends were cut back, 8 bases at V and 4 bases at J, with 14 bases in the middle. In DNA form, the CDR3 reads TGTGCCAGCGAGCGAGGGGACTATAATGAAAAACTGTTTTTT. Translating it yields CASERGDYNEKLFF.

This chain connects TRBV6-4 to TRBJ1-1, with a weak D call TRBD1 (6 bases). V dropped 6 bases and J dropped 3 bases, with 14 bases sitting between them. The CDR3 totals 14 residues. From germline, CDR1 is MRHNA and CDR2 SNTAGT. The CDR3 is CASRVKQGDTEAFF. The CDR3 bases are TGTGCCAGCAGAGTGAAACAGGGAGACACTGAAGCTTTCTTT.

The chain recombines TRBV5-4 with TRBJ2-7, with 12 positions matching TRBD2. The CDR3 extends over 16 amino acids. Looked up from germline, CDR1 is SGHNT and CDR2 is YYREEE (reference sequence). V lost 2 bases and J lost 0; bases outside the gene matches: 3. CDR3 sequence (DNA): TGTGCCAGCAGCTTCCTAGCGGGGGGGTCCTCCTACGAGCAGTACTTC. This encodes CASSFLAGGSSYEQYF.

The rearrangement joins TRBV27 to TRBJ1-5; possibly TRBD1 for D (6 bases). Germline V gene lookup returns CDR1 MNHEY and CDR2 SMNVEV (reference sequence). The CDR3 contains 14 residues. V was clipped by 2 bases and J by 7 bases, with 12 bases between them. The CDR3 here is CASSLGRGRQPQHF. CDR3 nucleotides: TGTGCCAGCAGTTTAGGCAGGGGAAGGCAGCCCCAGCATTTT.

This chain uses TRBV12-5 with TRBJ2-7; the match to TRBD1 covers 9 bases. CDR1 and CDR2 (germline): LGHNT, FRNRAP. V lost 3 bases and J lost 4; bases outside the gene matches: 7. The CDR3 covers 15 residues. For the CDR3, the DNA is TGTGCTAGTGGTTTCGGCCGGGACAGGGTTTACGAGCAGTACTTC. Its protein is CASGFGRDRVYEQYF.

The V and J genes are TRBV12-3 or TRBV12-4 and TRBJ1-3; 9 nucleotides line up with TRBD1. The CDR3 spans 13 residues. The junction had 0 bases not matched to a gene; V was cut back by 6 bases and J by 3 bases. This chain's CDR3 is CASRTGGGNTIYF. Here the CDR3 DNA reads TGTGCCAGCAGGACAGGGGGTGGAAACACCATATATTTT.

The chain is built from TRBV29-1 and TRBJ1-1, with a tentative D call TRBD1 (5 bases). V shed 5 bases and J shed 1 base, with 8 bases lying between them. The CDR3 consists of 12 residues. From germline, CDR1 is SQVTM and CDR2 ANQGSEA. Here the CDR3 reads CSVYRKNTEAFF. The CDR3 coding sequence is TGCAGCGTTTACAGGAAGAACACTGAAGCTTTCTTT.

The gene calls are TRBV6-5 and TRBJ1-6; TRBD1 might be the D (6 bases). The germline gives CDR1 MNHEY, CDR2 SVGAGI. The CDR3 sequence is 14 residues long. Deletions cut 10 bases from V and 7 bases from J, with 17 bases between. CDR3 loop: CATFRQVGNSPLHF. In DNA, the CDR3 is TGTGCCACTTTCCGACAGGTGGGGAATTCACCCCTCCACTTT.

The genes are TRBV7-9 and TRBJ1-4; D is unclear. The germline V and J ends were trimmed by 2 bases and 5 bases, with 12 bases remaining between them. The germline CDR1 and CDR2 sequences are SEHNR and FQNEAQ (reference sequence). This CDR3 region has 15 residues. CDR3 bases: TGTGCCAGCAGCTTAATCGTAGTCAACAATGAAAAACTGTTTTTT. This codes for CASSLIVVNNEKLFF.

CDR3 coding DNA: TGTGCCAGCAGTACGAGGGACAGGGCGAACACTGAAGCTTTCTTT. Its translation is CASSTRDRANTEAFF. The chain recombines TRBV6-5 with TRBJ1-1; 9 bases are a match to TRBD1. The trim removed 5 bases at V and 1 base at J, leaving 5 bases unmatched. The CDR3 is made up of 15 amino acids. Germline CDR1 MNHEY, CDR2 SVGAGI.

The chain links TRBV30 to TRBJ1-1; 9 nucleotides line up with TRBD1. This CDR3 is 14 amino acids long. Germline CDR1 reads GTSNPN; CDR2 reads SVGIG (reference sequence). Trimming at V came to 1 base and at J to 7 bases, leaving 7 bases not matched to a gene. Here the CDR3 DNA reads TGTGCCTGGAGTGGGGACAGGGTGGTGAATGAAGCTTTCTTT. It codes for CAWSGDRVVNEAFF.

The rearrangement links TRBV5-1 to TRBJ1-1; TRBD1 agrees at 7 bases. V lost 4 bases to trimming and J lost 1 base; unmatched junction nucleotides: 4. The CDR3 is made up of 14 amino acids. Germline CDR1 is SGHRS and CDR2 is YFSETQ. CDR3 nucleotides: TGCGCCAGCAGCGGAGGGACAGCGAACACTGAAGCTTTCTTT. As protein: CASSGGTANTEAFF.